These T cell receptor beta chains were read from a single sample in a study of blood T cell repertoires in COVID-19. This table comes from immunoSEQ multiplex PCR, and its TCRdb copy is limited to in-frame clones, with some not included. The sample carries under 250,000 clones, 70% to 85% recorded once. The specimen was PBMCs or T cells enriched from blood (not recorded which). These receptors were obtained from a man in his sixties who had recovered from COVID-19. Each CDR3 is given with its conserved first and last residue. Each record gives: J gene, V gene, clone size, D gene, CDR3 protein, CDR3 DNA. The D gene is left open where the match is weak. Not every row has a clone size; where given, it reads once, few, many or a size class.

J: TRBJ2-1
V: TRBV19
size: -
D: -
CDR3: CASRDSRRGSSYNEQFF
DNA: TGTGCCAGTAGGGACTCTAGACGGGGGAGCTCCTACAATGAGCAGTTCTTC

J: TRBJ1-3
V: TRBV5-6
size: -
D: -
CDR3: CASSLKRLTGNTIYF
DNA: TGTGCCAGCAGCTTGAAACGCCTAACTGGAAACACCATATATTTT

J: TRBJ1-4
V: TRBV11-3
size: once
D: -
CDR3: CASSQTGDNEKLFF
DNA: TGTGCCAGCAGCCAGACAGGAGATAATGAAAAACTGTTTTTT

J: TRBJ2-7
V: TRBV20-1
size: -
D: -
CDR3: CSAGDTYEQYF
DNA: TGCAGTGCCGGGGATACTTACGAGCAGTACTTC

J: TRBJ2-7
V: TRBV12-3/TRBV12-4
size: -
D: -
CDR3: CASSLGLEQYF
DNA: TGTGCCAGCAGTTTGGGCCTCGAGCAGTACTTC

J: TRBJ1-1
V: TRBV5-6
size: -
D: TRBD1
CDR3: CASSPGQGIFGAEAFF
DNA: TGTGCCAGCAGCCCTGGACAGGGGATATTTGGCGCTGAAGCTTTCTTT

J: TRBJ1-2
V: TRBV9
size: -
D: TRBD1
CDR3: CASSVEPMWDRVYNGYTF
DNA: TGTGCCAGCAGCGTAGAACCCATGTGGGACAGGGTTTATAATGGCTACACCTTC

J: TRBJ1-1
V: TRBV5-4
size: -
D: TRBD1
CDR3: CASSARGKNTEAFF
DNA: TGTGCCAGCAGCGCCAGGGGGAAGAACACTGAAGCTTTCTTT

J: TRBJ1-5
V: TRBV6-5
size: -
D: -
CDR3: CASRRIGQVLGPQHF
DNA: TGTGCCAGCCGACGAATAGGACAAGTCCTCGGGCCCCAGCATTTT

J: TRBJ1-2
V: TRBV29-1
size: -
D: -
CDR3: CSVEDPSRSGYTF
DNA: TGCAGCGTTGAAGATCCGAGTCGCTCGGGCTACACCTTC

J: TRBJ2-2
V: TRBV6-1
size: -
D: -
CDR3: CASSLDTGELFF
DNA: TGTGCCAGCAGTTTAGATACCGGGGAGCTGTTTTTT

J: TRBJ1-5
V: TRBV6-5
size: -
D: -
CDR3: CASSYREMTDNQPQHF
DNA: TGTGCCAGCAGTTACCGAGAGATGACAGACAATCAGCCCCAGCATTTT

J: TRBJ1-2
V: TRBV18
size: -
D: -
CDR3: CASSPGAESSYGYTF
DNA: TGTGCCAGCTCACCAGGGGCCGAATCTTCCTATGGCTACACCTTC

J: TRBJ1-1
V: TRBV7-2
size: -
D: -
CDR3: CASSLREDIRSNTEAFF
DNA: TGTGCCAGCAGCTTACGGGAGGACATTCGTTCGAACACTGAAGCTTTCTTT

J: TRBJ2-4
V: TRBV10-3
size: -
D: TRBD1
CDR3: CATQGADIQYF
DNA: TGTGCCACACAGGGGGCGGACATTCAGTACTTC

J: TRBJ1-3
V: TRBV19
size: once
D: TRBD1
CDR3: CASSFDREIGNTIYF
DNA: TGTGCCAGTAGTTTTGACAGGGAGATCGGAAACACCATATATTTT

J: TRBJ1-4
V: TRBV4-1
size: -
D: TRBD1
CDR3: CASSQDLDRGNEKLFF
DNA: TGCGCCAGCAGCCAAGATCTTGACAGGGGTAATGAAAAACTGTTTTTT

J: TRBJ2-5
V: TRBV27
size: -
D: -
CDR3: CASSLYRNQETQYF
DNA: TGTGCCAGCAGTTTATACAGGAACCAAGAGACCCAGTACTTC

J: TRBJ1-6
V: TRBV6-6
size: -
D: -
CDR3: CASSKPGPLHF
DNA: TGTGCCAGCAGTAAACCGGGGCCCCTCCACTTT

J: TRBJ1-1
V: TRBV15
size: once
D: -
CDR3: CATSILTETEAFF
DNA: TGTGCCACCAGCATATTGACTGAAACTGAAGCTTTCTTT

J: TRBJ2-4
V: TRBV6-4
size: -
D: TRBD1
CDR3: CASSSNRGNIQYF
DNA: TGTGCCAGCAGTTCGAACAGGGGAAACATTCAGTACTTC

J: TRBJ2-3
V: TRBV19
size: -
D: TRBD2
CDR3: CASSRLVAGSTDTQYF
DNA: TGTGCCAGTAGTCGCTTAGTAGCGGGGAGCACAGATACGCAGTATTTT

J: TRBJ2-3
V: TRBV3-1/TRBV3-2
size: -
D: TRBD2
CDR3: CASSQGAGTTDTQYF
DNA: TGTGCCAGCAGCCAAGGAGCGGGGACTACAGATACGCAGTATTTT

J: TRBJ2-3
V: TRBV9
size: few
D: TRBD2
CDR3: CASNRAGAMRDTQYF
DNA: TGTGCCAGCAACAGAGCGGGGGCCATGCGAGATACGCAGTATTTT

J: TRBJ1-5
V: TRBV7-8
size: -
D: -
CDR3: CASSLDGTTNQPQHF
DNA: TGTGCCAGCAGCTTAGATGGGACAACTAATCAGCCCCAGCATTTT

J: TRBJ1-1
V: TRBV11-3
size: -
D: TRBD1
CDR3: CASSPRQGMNTEAFF
DNA: TGTGCCAGCAGCCCCAGACAGGGGATGAACACTGAAGCTTTCTTT

J: TRBJ2-5
V: TRBV7-2
size: -
D: -
CDR3: CASSDNGVYQETQYF
DNA: TGTGCCAGCAGCGATAACGGGGTATACCAAGAGACCCAGTACTTC

J: TRBJ2-7
V: TRBV4-2
size: -
D: TRBD2
CDR3: CASSQAWVSGGLSSYEQYF
DNA: TGTGCCAGCAGCCAAGCTTGGGTTAGCGGGGGGCTCAGCTCCTACGAGCAGTACTTC

J: TRBJ1-5
V: TRBV6-1
size: -
D: -
CDR3: CASSEGGFNQPQHF
DNA: TGTGCCAGCAGTGAAGGCGGATTTAATCAGCCCCAGCATTTT

J: TRBJ1-2
V: TRBV5-1
size: once
D: -
CDR3: CASRRVETNYGYTF
DNA: TGCGCCAGTCGCAGGGTGGAAACTAACTATGGCTACACCTTC

J: TRBJ1-1
V: TRBV5-5
size: few
D: -
CDR3: CASSLHRVTEAFF
DNA: TGTGCCAGCAGCCTTCACAGAGTCACTGAAGCTTTCTTT

J: TRBJ2-5
V: TRBV29-1
size: -
D: -
CDR3: CSVEIQGGPETQYF
DNA: TGCAGCGTTGAAATCCAGGGGGGTCCAGAGACCCAGTACTTC

J: TRBJ2-7
V: TRBV18
size: -
D: -
CDR3: CASSPRDEQYF
DNA: TGTGCCAGCTCACCCCGGGACGAGCAGTACTTC

J: TRBJ2-5
V: TRBV7-8
size: -
D: TRBD2
CDR3: CASSLALAGGPETQYF
DNA: TGTGCCAGCAGCTTGGCGCTAGCGGGGGGGCCGGAGACCCAGTACTTC

J: TRBJ2-4
V: TRBV19
size: -
D: -
CDR3: CASSIGGGRTVLAKNIQYF
DNA: TGTGCCAGTAGTATAGGCGGTGGGAGGACGGTCCTAGCCAAAAACATTCAGTACTTC

J: TRBJ1-2
V: TRBV15
size: -
D: -
CDR3: CATSRTTGSRDYGYTF
DNA: TGTGCCACCAGCAGGACCACAGGGAGCAGAGACTATGGCTACACCTTC

J: TRBJ2-1
V: TRBV19
size: once
D: -
CDR3: CASKEAGASSYNEQFF
DNA: TGTGCCAGTAAGGAGGCGGGGGCAAGCTCCTACAATGAGCAGTTCTTC

J: TRBJ1-1
V: TRBV3-1/TRBV3-2
size: -
D: -
CDR3: CASSQAWGLMNTEAFF
DNA: TGTGCCAGCAGCCAAGCGTGGGGACTTATGAACACTGAAGCTTTCTTT